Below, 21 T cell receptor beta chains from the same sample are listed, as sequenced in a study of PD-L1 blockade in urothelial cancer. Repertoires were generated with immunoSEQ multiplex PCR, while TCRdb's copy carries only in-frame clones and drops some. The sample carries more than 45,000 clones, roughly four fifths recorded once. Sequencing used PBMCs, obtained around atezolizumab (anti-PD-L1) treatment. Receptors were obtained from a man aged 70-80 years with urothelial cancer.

The chain's CDR3 is CASSQFAGLAVNEQFF. The CDR3 DNA is TGCGCCAGCAGCCAATTCGCCGGACTAGCTGTTAATGAGCAGTTCTTC. The V call is TRBV4-1, the J call TRBJ2-1; 8 nucleotides line up with TRBD2. Germline V gives CDR1 MGHRA, CDR2 YSYEKL. V lost 2 bases and J lost 7; bases outside the gene matches: 10. The CDR3 has 16 amino acids.

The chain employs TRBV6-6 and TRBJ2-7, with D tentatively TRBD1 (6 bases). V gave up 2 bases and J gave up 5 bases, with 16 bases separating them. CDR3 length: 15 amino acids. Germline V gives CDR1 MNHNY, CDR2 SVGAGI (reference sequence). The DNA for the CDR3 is TGTGCCAGCAGTTACGGGGGCGACATGAGGGACGAGCAGTACTTC. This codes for CASSYGGDMRDEQYF.

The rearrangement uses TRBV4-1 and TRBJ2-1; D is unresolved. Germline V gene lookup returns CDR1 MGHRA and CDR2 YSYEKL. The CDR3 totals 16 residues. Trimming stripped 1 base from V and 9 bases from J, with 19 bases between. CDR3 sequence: CASSQGLVIAFSEQFF. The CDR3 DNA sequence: TGCGCCAGCAGCCAAGGACTTGTCATCGCCTTTAGTGAGCAGTTCTTC.

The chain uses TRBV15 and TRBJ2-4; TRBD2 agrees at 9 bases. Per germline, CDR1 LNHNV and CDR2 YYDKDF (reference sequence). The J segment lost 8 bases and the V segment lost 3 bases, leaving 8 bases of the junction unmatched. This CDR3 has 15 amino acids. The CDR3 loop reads CATSRGVAGAYIQYF. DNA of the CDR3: TGTGCCACCAGCAGGGGGGTAGCGGGAGCATACATTCAGTACTTC.

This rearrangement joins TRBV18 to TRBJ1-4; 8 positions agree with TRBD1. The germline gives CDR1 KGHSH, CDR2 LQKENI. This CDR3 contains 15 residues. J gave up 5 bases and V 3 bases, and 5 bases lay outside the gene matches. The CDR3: CASSPGQASNEKLFF. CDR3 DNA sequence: TGTGCCAGCTCACCGGGACAGGCCTCAAATGAAAAACTGTTTTTT. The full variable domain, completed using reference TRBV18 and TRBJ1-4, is NAGVMQNPRHLVRRRGQEARLRCSPMKGHSHVYWYRQLPEEGLKFMVYLQKENIIDESGMPKERFSAEFPKEGPSILRIQQVVRGDSAAYFCASSPGQASNEKLFFGSGTQLSVL.

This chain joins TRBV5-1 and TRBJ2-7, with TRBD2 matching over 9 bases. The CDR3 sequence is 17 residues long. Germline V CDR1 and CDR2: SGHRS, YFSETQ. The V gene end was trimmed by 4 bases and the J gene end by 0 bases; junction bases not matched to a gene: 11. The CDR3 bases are TGCGCCAGCAGCCGCCGGGGAAGCGGGAGGATCTCCTACGAGCAGTACTTC. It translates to CASSRRGSGRISYEQYF.

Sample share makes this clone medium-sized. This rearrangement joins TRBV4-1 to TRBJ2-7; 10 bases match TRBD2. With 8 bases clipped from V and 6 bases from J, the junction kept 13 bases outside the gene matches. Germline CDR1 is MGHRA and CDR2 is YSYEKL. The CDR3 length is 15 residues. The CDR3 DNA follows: TGCGCCAGCGCCAACCTCAGCGGGAGGGCCCCCGAGCAGTACTTC. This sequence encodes CASANLSGRAPEQYF.

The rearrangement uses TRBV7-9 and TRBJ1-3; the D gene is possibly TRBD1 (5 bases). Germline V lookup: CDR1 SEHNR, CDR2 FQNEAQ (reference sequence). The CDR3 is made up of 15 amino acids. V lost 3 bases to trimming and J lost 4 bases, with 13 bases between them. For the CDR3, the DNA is TGTGCCAGCAGCTTTGTTAGCAGGGTGGGAAACACCATATATTTT. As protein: CASSFVSRVGNTIYF.

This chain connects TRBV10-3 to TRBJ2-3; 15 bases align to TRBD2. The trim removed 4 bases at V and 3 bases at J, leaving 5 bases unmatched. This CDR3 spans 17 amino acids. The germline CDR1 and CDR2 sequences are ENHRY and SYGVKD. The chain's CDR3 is CAISGTSGRERTDTQYF. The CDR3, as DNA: TGTGCCATCAGTGGGACTAGCGGGAGGGAGAGGACAGATACGCAGTATTTT.

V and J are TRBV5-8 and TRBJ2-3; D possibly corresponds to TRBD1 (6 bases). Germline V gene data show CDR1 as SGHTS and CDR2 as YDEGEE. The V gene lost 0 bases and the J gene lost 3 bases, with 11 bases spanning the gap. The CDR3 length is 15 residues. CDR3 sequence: CASSLEQGTTDTQYF. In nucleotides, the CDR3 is TGTGCCAGCAGCTTGGAACAGGGTACTACAGATACGCAGTATTTT.

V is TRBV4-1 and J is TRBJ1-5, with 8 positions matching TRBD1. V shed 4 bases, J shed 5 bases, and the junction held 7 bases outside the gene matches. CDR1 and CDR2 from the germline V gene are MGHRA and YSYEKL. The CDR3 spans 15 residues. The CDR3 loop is CASSRGDRGDQPQHF. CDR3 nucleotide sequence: TGCGCCAGCAGCCGGGGAGACAGGGGAGATCAGCCCCAGCATTTT.

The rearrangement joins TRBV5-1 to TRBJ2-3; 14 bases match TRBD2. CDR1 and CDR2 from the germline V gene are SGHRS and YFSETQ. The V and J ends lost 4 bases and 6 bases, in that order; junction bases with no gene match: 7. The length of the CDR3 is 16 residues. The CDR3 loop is CASSRGLAGVVDTQYF. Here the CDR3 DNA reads TGCGCCAGCAGCCGGGGACTAGCGGGAGTCGTGGATACGCAGTATTTT.

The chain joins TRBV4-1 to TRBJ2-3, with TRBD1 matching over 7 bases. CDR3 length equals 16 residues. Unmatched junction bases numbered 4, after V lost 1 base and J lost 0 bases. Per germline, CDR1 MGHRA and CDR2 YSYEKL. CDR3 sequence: CASSQVHRGSTDTQYF. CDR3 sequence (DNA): TGCGCCAGCAGCCAAGTTCACAGGGGAAGCACAGATACGCAGTATTTT.

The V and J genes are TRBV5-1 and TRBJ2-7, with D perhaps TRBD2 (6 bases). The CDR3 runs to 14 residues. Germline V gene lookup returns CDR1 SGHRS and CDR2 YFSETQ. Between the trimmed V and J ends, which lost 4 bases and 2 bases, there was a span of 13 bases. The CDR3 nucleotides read TGCGCCAGCAGCACCGGGACTCCCCCCTACGAGCAGTACTTC. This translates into CASSTGTPPYEQYF.

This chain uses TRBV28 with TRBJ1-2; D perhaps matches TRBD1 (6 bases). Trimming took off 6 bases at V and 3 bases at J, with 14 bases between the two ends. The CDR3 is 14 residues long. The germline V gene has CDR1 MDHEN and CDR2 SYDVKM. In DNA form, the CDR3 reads TGTGCCAGCAGAGAGGGGAGGGGGTACTATGGCTACACCTTC. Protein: CASREGRGYYGYTF.

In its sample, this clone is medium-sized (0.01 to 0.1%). The CDR3 protein is CASSHRVSYEQYF. CDR3 nucleotide sequence: TGTGCCAGCAGCCACAGGGTGTCCTACGAGCAGTACTTC. V is TRBV6-5 and J is TRBJ2-7, with D perhaps matching TRBD1 (6 bases). The CDR3 loop spans 13 amino acids. V was cut by 6 bases and J by 1 base, with 10 bases left in between. Germline CDR1 MNHEY, CDR2 SVGAGI.

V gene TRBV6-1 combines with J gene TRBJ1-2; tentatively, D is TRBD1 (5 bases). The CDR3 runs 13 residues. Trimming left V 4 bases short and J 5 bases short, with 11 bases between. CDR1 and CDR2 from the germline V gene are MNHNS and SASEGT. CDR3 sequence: CASSGGGGYGYTF. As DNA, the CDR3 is TGTGCCAGCAGTGGCGGGGGGGGGTATGGCTACACCTTC.

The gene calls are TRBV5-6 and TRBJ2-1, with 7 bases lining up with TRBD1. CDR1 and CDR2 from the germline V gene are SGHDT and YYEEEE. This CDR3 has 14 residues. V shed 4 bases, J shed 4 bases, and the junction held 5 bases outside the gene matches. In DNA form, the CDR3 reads TGTGCCAGCAGCGAAGGGACAGTTTACAATGAGCAGTTCTTC. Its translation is CASSEGTVYNEQFF.

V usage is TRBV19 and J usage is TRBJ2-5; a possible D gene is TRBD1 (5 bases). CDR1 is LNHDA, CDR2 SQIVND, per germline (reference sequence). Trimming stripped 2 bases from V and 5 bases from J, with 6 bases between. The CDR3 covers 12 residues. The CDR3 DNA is TGTGCCAGTAGTATAAAGGGGGAGACCCAGTACTTC. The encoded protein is CASSIKGETQYF.

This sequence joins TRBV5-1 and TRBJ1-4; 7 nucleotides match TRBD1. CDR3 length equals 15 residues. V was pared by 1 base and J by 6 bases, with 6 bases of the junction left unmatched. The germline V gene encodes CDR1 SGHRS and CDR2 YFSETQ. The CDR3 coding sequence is TGCGCCAGCAGCTTGACCGGGACAGCCGATGAAAAACTGTTTTTT. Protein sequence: CASSLTGTADEKLFF.

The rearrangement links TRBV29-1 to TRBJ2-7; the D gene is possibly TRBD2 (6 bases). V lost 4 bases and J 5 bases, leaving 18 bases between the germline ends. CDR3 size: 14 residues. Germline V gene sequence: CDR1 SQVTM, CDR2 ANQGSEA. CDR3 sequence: CSVVRVGGSHEQYF. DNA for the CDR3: TGCAGCGTTGTAAGGGTCGGGGGTAGCCACGAGCAGTACTTC.